The present entry profiles one T cell receptor beta chain with its context. As yet, its antigen is unknown. The data were taken from a study of T cell repertoires in cytomegalovirus infection. Study details: Recently identified HLA-C-restricted CMV epitopes were used, and well-studied HLA-B-restricted CMV epitopes were used as well.

TCRdb reanalysed the reads using MiXCR and keeps one entry per CDR3 protein. The sample holds about 160,000 distinct CDR3 sequences, less than 25% seen once. The V segment lost 8 bases and the J segment 3 bases; nucleotides outside the gene matches: 3. The CDR3 consists of 13 residues. Germline lookup yields CDR1 ENHRY and CDR2 SYGVKD. Study results and limitations: The cumulative frequency of public TCR beta families distinguished individuals who carried CMV together with the relevant HLA.

The sequence was collected from a human donor in good health (CMV status not recorded). Some clones in this sample may be carry-over from other donors' samples. This specimen consisted of CD8+ T cells from cultured PBMCs, obtained from culture after CMV antigen stimulation. This chain uses TRBV10-3 with TRBJ2-7; TRBD1 matches 11 bases. The chain's CDR3 is CAICGTGGYEQYF. The CDR3 nucleotides are TGTGCCATCTGTGGGACAGGGGGCTACGAGCAGTACTTC.